These 11 T cell receptor beta chains were all obtained from the same sample, sequenced in a study of T cell responses to AZD1222 COVID-19 vaccine. Clones were sequenced by immunoSEQ multiplex PCR, and TCRdb holds only the in-frame ones, with some missing. Of 160,000 or so clones listed, 90% are singletons. The specimen was peripheral blood, collected on day 0 of AZD1222 vaccination. These receptors were collected from an adult in good health.

The J gene is TRBJ1-2, the V gene TRBV2, with 7 bases aligning to TRBD1. The V segment lost 8 bases and the J segment 6 bases; nucleotides outside the gene matches: 12. Per germline, CDR1 SNHLY and CDR2 FYNNEI. This CDR3 has 14 residues. The CDR3: CASAGTVGGDGYTF. DNA of the CDR3: TGTGCCAGCGCCGGGACAGTTGGCGGCGATGGCTACACCTTC.

J is TRBJ2-2 and V is TRBV7-3; D not certain. The CDR3 spans 12 residues. The germline gives CDR1 SGHTA, CDR2 FQGTGA. V gave up 6 bases and J gave up 6 bases, with 8 bases separating them. The CDR3 bases are TGTGCCAGCAGTTCCCCTCCCGGGGAGCTGTTTTTT. It is translated as CASSSPPGELFF.

The chain employs TRBV9 and TRBJ2-1; the match to TRBD2 covers 8 bases. This CDR3 comprises 13 residues. The germline V gene has CDR1 SGDLS and CDR2 YYNGEE. Trimming took 7 bases from V and 10 from J; bases not matched to a gene: 10. In DNA, the CDR3 is TGTGCCAGCTCCGGGGCGGGAGGTGGGGAGCAGTTCTTC. It translates to CASSGAGGGEQFF.

The rearrangement uses TRBV4-3 and TRBJ2-2; D is possibly TRBD1 or TRBD2 (7 bases each). Trimming left V 4 bases short and J 7 bases short, with 19 bases between. This CDR3 contains 16 residues. Germline CDR1 is LGHNA and CDR2 is YSLEER. The CDR3 loop reads CASSPYRQGGDGELFF. DNA of the CDR3: TGCGCCAGCAGCCCCTATAGACAGGGAGGGGACGGGGAGCTGTTTTTT.

In its sample, this clone was seen a few times. This sequence joins TRBV7-2 and TRBJ1-1; possibly TRBD1 for D (5 bases). The CDR3 runs 12 residues. The germline V gene has CDR1 SGHTA and CDR2 FQGNSA. V lost 5 bases and J 3 bases, leaving 7 bases between the germline ends. CDR3 sequence: CASSRGHTEAFF. The CDR3 DNA is TGTGCCAGCAGCCGGGGACACACTGAAGCTTTCTTT.

The chain recombines TRBV4-3 with TRBJ1-4; tentatively, D is TRBD1 (6 bases). Germline values: CDR1 LGHNA, CDR2 YSLEER. V dropped 0 bases and J dropped 5 bases, with 10 bases sitting between them. The CDR3 spans 15 residues. The CDR3, as DNA: TGCGCCAGCAGCCAAGATGGGAGGGGGAATGAAAAACTGTTTTTT. Translating it yields CASSQDGRGNEKLFF.

V gene TRBV6-2 or TRBV6-3 combines with J gene TRBJ1-5, with no clear D. From germline, CDR1 is MNHEY and CDR2 SVGEGT. The CDR3 covers 13 residues. Trimming pared 2 bases from V and 3 bases from J, leaving 5 bases between. The CDR3 sequence is CASSYGDNQPQHF. DNA of the CDR3: TGTGCCAGCAGTTACGGGGACAATCAGCCCCAGCATTTT.

The V and J genes are TRBV20-1 and TRBJ2-1; D gene uncertain. Trimming cost V 6 bases and J 5 bases, with 8 bases left between them. This CDR3 has 11 residues. Germline CDR1 and CDR2: DFQATT and SNEGSKA (reference sequence). CDR3 loop: CSAQADNEQFF. Written as DNA, the CDR3 is TGCAGTGCCCAGGCGGACAATGAGCAGTTCTTC.

This sequence joins TRBV7-9 and TRBJ2-3; the D is unclear. V was trimmed by 1 base and J by 5 bases, leaving 7 bases between them. The CDR3 has 13 amino acids. From germline, CDR1 is SEHNR and CDR2 FQNEAQ (reference sequence). CDR3 in DNA: TGTGCCAGCAGCTTAGAATGGTTAGATACGCAGTATTTT. It translates to CASSLEWLDTQYF.

This sequence joins TRBV18 and TRBJ1-1, with D uncertain. V lost 3 bases and J lost 1, with 12 bases in between. The CDR3 totals 15 residues. Germline lookup yields CDR1 KGHSH and CDR2 LQKENI. The CDR3 here is CASSPEQTRNTEAFF. The CDR3 nucleotides read TGTGCCAGCTCACCTGAACAGACAAGGAACACTGAAGCTTTCTTT.

This rearrangement joins TRBV4-3 to TRBJ1-2, with D tentatively TRBD1 (5 bases). Germline V gene sequence: CDR1 LGHNA, CDR2 YSLEER. The CDR3 extends over 18 amino acids. V lost 0 bases to trimming and J lost 4 bases, with 21 bases between them. For the CDR3, the DNA is TGCGCCAGCAGCCAAGATTTAGAGACGGACACTATACGCTATGGCTACACCTTC. This codes for CASSQDLETDTIRYGYTF.